This T cell receptor beta chain was observed in a study of OX40 agonist ivuxolimab in advanced cancers. Whole-study context: The diagnoses of dose-escalation patients were hepatocellular carcinoma, melanoma, renal cell or head and neck cancer. Age averaged 60 years (range about 23 to 85), and roughly 82% were male.

General study findings and limits: People who partly responded at 0.1-3.0 mg/kg had some of the least clonal expansion seen.

Profiled with immunoSEQ multiplex PCR; TCRdb holds only in-frame clones, not every one. The top ten clones hold 4.5% to 5.5% of a sample with under 100,000 clones, more than 80% of them seen once. This CDR3 comprises 15 residues. Trimming cost V 4 bases and J 7 bases; bases outside gene matches: 5. Per germline, CDR1 SGHRS and CDR2 YFSETQ. As to this clone: Its antigen is as yet unknown.

The chain combines TRBV5-1 with TRBJ1-4; 12 bases map to TRBD1. Sequencing used CD4+ or CD8+ T cells sorted from blood, obtained in a trial of the OX40 agonist ivuxolimab. The receptor was derived from an adult with an advanced solid tumor such as melanoma, head and neck, liver or kidney cancer. The CDR3 nucleotides are TGCGCCAGCAGCCCCGGGGACAGGGGGCCTGAAAAACTGTTTTTT. Residues: CASSPGDRGPEKLFF.